The 25 T cell receptor beta chains below come from one sample, sequenced in a study of CD8+CD57+ T cells in acquired aplastic anemia. Patients who underwent sequencing had shown CD8+CD57+ cell expansion by flow cytometry. TCR beta VDJ and CDR3 profiles were obtained from a genomic DNA template. TCRdb re-derived calls from the reads in MiXCR, one entry per CDR3 protein. This sample yields 200,000 to 250,000 distinct CDR3 sequences, of which over 40% are seen a single time; about 20% belongs to the top ten. The sequenced sample consisted of sorted CD4+, CD8+, or CD8+CD57+ T cells (not recorded which) from PBMCs. The receptor set was obtained from a human donor with aplastic anemia.

Ten or more counts support this clonotype. V and J are TRBV10-3 and TRBJ2-7, with 7 bases aligning to TRBD2. CDR3 length: 12 amino acids. The V segment lost 10 bases and the J segment 0 bases; nucleotides outside the gene matches: 3. Germline CDR1 and CDR2: ENHRY and SYGVKD. CDR3 in DNA: TGTGCCAGCGGGGGTACCTCCTACGAGCAGTACTTC. Translating it yields CASGGTSYEQYF.

The chain recombines TRBV14 with TRBJ2-5; 9 bases are a match to TRBD2. From germline, CDR1 is SGHDN and CDR2 FVKESK. The junction had 6 bases not matched to a gene; V was cut back by 3 bases and J by 4 bases. The CDR3 consists of 15 residues. The CDR3 DNA reads as TGTGCCAGCAGCCATTTAGCGGGAGCCCCAGAGACCCAGTACTTC. Translating gives CASSHLAGAPETQYF.

In regard to this clonotype: This may arise from a read error, as a much more abundant clone is one base away. The gene calls are TRBV6-5 and TRBJ1-6, with 7 bases fitting TRBD1. The trim removed 6 bases at V and 8 bases at J, leaving 7 bases unmatched. CDR1 is MNHEY, CDR2 SVGAGI, per germline. There are 14 residues in the CDR3. CDR3 residues: CASSGTVNDSPLHF. In DNA, the CDR3 is TGTGCCAGCAGCGGGACAGTTAATGATTCACCCCTCCACTTT.

The chain couples TRBV12-5 to TRBJ2-7; 12 bases align to TRBD2. The CDR3 runs 17 residues. J lost 7 bases, V lost 3 bases, and 13 bases had no gene match. The V gene's germline CDR1 is LGHNT and CDR2 FRNRAP. The CDR3 loop is CASGFYPTSGGYNEQYF. CDR3 in DNA: TGTGCTAGTGGTTTTTACCCGACTAGCGGGGGATACAATGAGCAGTACTTC.

Many counts were recorded for this clonotype. This sequence joins TRBV6-5 and TRBJ2-5; 9 nucleotides line up with TRBD1. CDR3 size: 14 residues. CDR1 and CDR2 from the germline V gene are MNHEY and SVGAGI. V lost 6 bases, J lost 3 bases, and 5 bases stayed unmatched. CDR3 coding DNA: TGTGCCAGCAGCCTTACAGGGGGCAAAGAGACCCAGTACTTC. Protein product: CASSLTGGKETQYF.

The chain recombines TRBV7-3 with TRBJ1-1, with TRBD1 identical over 7 bases. The germline gives CDR1 SGHTA, CDR2 FQGTGA. The V and J ends lost 2 bases and 8 bases, in that order; junction bases with no gene match: 8. The CDR3 length is 14 residues. The CDR3 protein is CASSLQGVSTEAFF. The CDR3 DNA sequence: TGTGCCAGCAGCTTACAGGGGGTCAGCACAGAAGCTTTCTTT. The variable domain in full, completed from reference TRBV7-3 and TRBJ1-1, reads GAGVSQTPSNKVTEKGKYVELRCDPISGHTALYWYRQSLGQGPEFLIYFQGTGAADDSGLPNDRFFAVRPEGSVSTLKIQRTERGDSAVYLCASSLQGVSTEAFFGQGTRLTVV.

This clonotype was recorded many times. The V and J genes are TRBV6-6 and TRBJ1-2, with 10 bases lining up with TRBD1. The V segment lost 6 bases and the J segment 4 bases; nucleotides outside the gene matches: 5. Per germline, CDR1 MNHNY and CDR2 SVGAGI (reference sequence). The CDR3 totals 14 residues. CDR3 amino acids: CASRARDRGYGYTF. The CDR3 DNA reads TGTGCCAGCAGGGCCCGGGACAGGGGCTATGGCTACACCTTC.

This clonotype was detected ten times or more. The chain links TRBV6-5 to TRBJ1-3, with a possible D match to TRBD1 (6 bases). V was trimmed by 2 bases and J by 1 base, leaving 9 bases between them. Germline-derived CDR1 and CDR2 are MNHEY and SVGAGI. This CDR3 is built from 15 residues. In DNA form, the CDR3 reads TGTGCCAGCAGTTACCGGGGGCGGTCTGGAAACACCATATATTTT. Translated, it gives CASSYRGRSGNTIYF.

This clonotype was counted a few times. This sequence joins TRBV20-1 and TRBJ1-4, with TRBD1 matching 7 bases. Germline V lookup: CDR1 DFQATT, CDR2 SNEGSKA (reference sequence). This CDR3 spans 17 amino acids. V gave up 0 bases and J gave up 6 bases; unmatched junction bases: 13. The CDR3 loop reads CSAREKAPTGLDEKLFF. In nucleotides, the CDR3 is TGCAGTGCTAGAGAGAAGGCTCCGACAGGGTTAGATGAAAAACTGTTTTTT.

The rearrangement links TRBV12-3 or TRBV12-4 to TRBJ2-7; 9 positions agree with TRBD1. J gave up 3 bases and V 5 bases, and 11 bases lay outside the gene matches. This CDR3 is 16 amino acids long. This CDR3 reads CASSPFMRTGVYEQYV. CDR3 in DNA: TGTGCCAGCAGTCCCTTTATGAGGACAGGGGTCTACGAGCAGTACGTC.

The chain joins TRBV5-6 to TRBJ2-3; 12 bases agree with TRBD1. This CDR3 has 19 residues. V was pared by 0 bases and J by 2 bases, with 10 bases of the junction left unmatched. CDR1 is SGHDT, CDR2 YYEEEE, per germline. The CDR3 DNA reads TGTGCCAGCAGCTTGGCCGGGACAGGGGGCGGACCGATCACAGATACGCAGTATTTT. Protein sequence: CASSLAGTGGGPITDTQYF.

This chain connects TRBV9 to TRBJ2-3; possibly TRBD2 for D (6 bases). Trimming stripped 2 bases from V and 3 bases from J, with 10 bases between. Germline V gives CDR1 SGDLS, CDR2 YYNGEE. The CDR3 is 14 amino acids. DNA for the CDR3: TGTGCCAGCAGCGTGGGGAGGTTGACAGATACGCAGTATTTT. It specifies CASSVGRLTDTQYF.

This clonotype was observed many times. The rearrangement uses TRBV12-3 or TRBV12-4 and TRBJ1-2, with D possibly matching TRBD1 (5 bases). V was pared by 1 base and J by 7 bases, with 13 bases between. The CDR3 totals 14 residues. CDR3 in DNA: TGTGCCAGCAGTTTAGAGCGGGGGGTGCGTGGCTACACCTTC. This gives the protein CASSLERGVRGYTF.

The chain is built from TRBV12-3 or TRBV12-4 and TRBJ1-1; D is ambiguous. This CDR3 contains 14 residues. V shed 6 bases and J shed 1 base, with 12 bases lying between them. CDR3 sequence (DNA): TGTGCCAGCAGCTTAATGGTAACGAACACTGAAGCTTTCTTT. This gives the protein CASSLMVTNTEAFF.

Comments on this clonotype: Because the CDR3 is missing its conserved closing phenylalanine or tryptophan, this is likely a read error. The genes are TRBV10-3 and TRBJ2-1, with TRBD2 matching 9 bases. The CDR3 sequence is 15 residues long. CDR1 ENHRY and CDR2 SYGVKD come from the germline V gene. The ends lost 5 bases at V and 5 bases at J; junction bases unmatched: 7. The chain's CDR3 is CAISRLAAGNNEQFL. The CDR3 DNA follows: TGTGCCATCAGTAGACTAGCGGCGGGAAACAATGAGCAGTTCCTC.

The chain joins TRBV5-1 to TRBJ1-2, with TRBD1 as a possible D gene (5 bases). Germline V lookup: CDR1 SGHRS, CDR2 YFSETQ. Between the trimmed V and J ends, which lost 3 bases and 6 bases, there was a span of 9 bases. The CDR3 runs 12 residues. CDR3 DNA sequence: TGCGCCAGCAGCTCATCAGGGAATGGCTACACCTTC. It encodes CASSSSGNGYTF.

This clonotype has only a few counts. The chain couples TRBV7-3 to TRBJ2-7, with 8 bases lining up with TRBD1. V shed 4 bases and J 7 bases; nucleotides not matched to a gene: 15. The CDR3 has 16 amino acids. In germline, CDR1 is SGHTA, CDR2 FQGTGA. The CDR3 loop is CASSSNLRDRREEQYF. CDR3 sequence (DNA): TGTGCCAGCAGCTCAAACCTCCGGGACAGGAGGGAGGAGCAGTACTTC. The full variable domain, its missing parts supplied by reference TRBV7-3 and TRBJ2-7, is GAGVSQTPSNKVTEKGKYVELRCDPISGHTALYWYRQSLGQGPEFLIYFQGTGAADDSGLPNDRFFAVRPEGSVSTLKIQRTERGDSAVYLCASSSNLRDRREEQYFGPGTRLTVT.

The rearrangement joins TRBV24-1 to TRBJ2-7; no reliable D call. The V and J ends lost 5 bases and 0 bases respectively, with 4 bases between them. Germline CDR1 is KGHDR and CDR2 is SFDVKD. The CDR3 length is 12 residues. The CDR3 here is CATSANSYEQYF. CDR3 nucleotide sequence: TGTGCCACCAGTGCTAACTCCTACGAGCAGTACTTC.

The chain has TRBV10-3 and TRBJ1-1; 8 nucleotides line up with TRBD1. Per the germline V gene, CDR1 is ENHRY and CDR2 is SYGVKD. Trimming at V came to 6 bases and at J to 7 bases, leaving 10 bases not matched to a gene. CDR3 length: 14 amino acids. The CDR3 spells CAISPDRVGVEAFF. The DNA for the CDR3 is TGTGCCATCAGCCCGGACAGGGTCGGCGTTGAAGCTTTCTTT.

The chain uses TRBV12-3 or TRBV12-4 and TRBJ1-2; no clear D. V gave up 2 bases and J gave up 0 bases, with 7 bases separating them. The CDR3 is made up of 14 amino acids. CDR3 sequence (DNA): TGTGCCAGCAGTTTATCAGTTTCTAACTATGGCTACACCTTC. Translation: CASSLSVSNYGYTF.

This clonotype has ten or more counts. This sequence joins TRBV29-1 and TRBJ1-1; D gene ambiguous. This CDR3 spans 15 amino acids. Trimming shortened V by 7 bases and J by 3 bases, and 21 bases separated the two germline ends. The V gene's germline CDR1 is SQVTM and CDR2 ANQGSEA. The CDR3 protein is CSALPRGERDTEAFF. The CDR3 coding sequence is TGCAGCGCACTACCCCGCGGGGAACGGGACACTGAAGCTTTCTTT. The whole variable domain, remainder taken from reference TRBV29-1 and TRBJ1-1, is SAVISQKPSRDICQRGTSLTIQCQVDSQVTMMFWYRQQPGQSLTLIATANQGSEATYESGFVIDKFPISRPNLTFSTLTVSNMSPEDSSIYLCSALPRGERDTEAFFGQGTRLTVV.

This clonotype occurred a few times. The chain joins TRBV5-6 to TRBJ2-7, with TRBD1 matching 7 bases. CDR3 length equals 16 residues. Germline CDR1 SGHDT, CDR2 YYEEEE. Unmatched junction bases numbered 12, after V lost 3 bases and J lost 3 bases. This CDR3 is CASSYRTGQRVYEQYF. The CDR3 DNA reads TGTGCCAGCAGCTATCGTACGGGACAGCGAGTCTACGAGCAGTACTTC.

This clonotype was recorded a few times. The J gene is TRBJ2-7, the V gene TRBV3-1; TRBD2 matches at 10 bases. V shed 0 bases, J shed 0 bases, and the junction held 2 bases outside the gene matches. Per germline, CDR1 LGHDT and CDR2 YNNKEL (reference sequence). This CDR3 has 16 amino acids. Here the CDR3 DNA reads TGTGCCAGCAGCCAAGATCTAGCGGGGGCCTCCTACGAGCAGTACTTC. Its translation is CASSQDLAGASYEQYF.

Ten or more counts support this clonotype. This chain joins TRBV7-9 and TRBJ1-4; the D gene is possibly TRBD1 (5 bases). The ends were cut back, 3 bases at V and 6 bases at J, with 11 bases in the middle. CDR1 is SEHNR, CDR2 FQNEAQ, per germline (reference sequence). This CDR3 comprises 14 residues. The CDR3 nucleotides are TGTGCCAGCAGCTTGGGGGAAGAGGATGAAAAACTGTTTTTT. As protein: CASSLGEEDEKLFF.

The table lists this clonotype with a count of one. The chain joins TRBV9 to TRBJ1-2; 9 nucleotides line up with TRBD1. V shed 8 bases, J shed 5 bases, and the junction held 10 bases outside the gene matches. The germline CDR1 and CDR2 sequences are SGDLS and YYNGEE. The CDR3 has 14 amino acids. The CDR3 spells CASANRGLRYGYTF. In DNA form, the CDR3 reads TGTGCCAGTGCCAACAGGGGGCTAAGGTATGGCTACACCTTC.